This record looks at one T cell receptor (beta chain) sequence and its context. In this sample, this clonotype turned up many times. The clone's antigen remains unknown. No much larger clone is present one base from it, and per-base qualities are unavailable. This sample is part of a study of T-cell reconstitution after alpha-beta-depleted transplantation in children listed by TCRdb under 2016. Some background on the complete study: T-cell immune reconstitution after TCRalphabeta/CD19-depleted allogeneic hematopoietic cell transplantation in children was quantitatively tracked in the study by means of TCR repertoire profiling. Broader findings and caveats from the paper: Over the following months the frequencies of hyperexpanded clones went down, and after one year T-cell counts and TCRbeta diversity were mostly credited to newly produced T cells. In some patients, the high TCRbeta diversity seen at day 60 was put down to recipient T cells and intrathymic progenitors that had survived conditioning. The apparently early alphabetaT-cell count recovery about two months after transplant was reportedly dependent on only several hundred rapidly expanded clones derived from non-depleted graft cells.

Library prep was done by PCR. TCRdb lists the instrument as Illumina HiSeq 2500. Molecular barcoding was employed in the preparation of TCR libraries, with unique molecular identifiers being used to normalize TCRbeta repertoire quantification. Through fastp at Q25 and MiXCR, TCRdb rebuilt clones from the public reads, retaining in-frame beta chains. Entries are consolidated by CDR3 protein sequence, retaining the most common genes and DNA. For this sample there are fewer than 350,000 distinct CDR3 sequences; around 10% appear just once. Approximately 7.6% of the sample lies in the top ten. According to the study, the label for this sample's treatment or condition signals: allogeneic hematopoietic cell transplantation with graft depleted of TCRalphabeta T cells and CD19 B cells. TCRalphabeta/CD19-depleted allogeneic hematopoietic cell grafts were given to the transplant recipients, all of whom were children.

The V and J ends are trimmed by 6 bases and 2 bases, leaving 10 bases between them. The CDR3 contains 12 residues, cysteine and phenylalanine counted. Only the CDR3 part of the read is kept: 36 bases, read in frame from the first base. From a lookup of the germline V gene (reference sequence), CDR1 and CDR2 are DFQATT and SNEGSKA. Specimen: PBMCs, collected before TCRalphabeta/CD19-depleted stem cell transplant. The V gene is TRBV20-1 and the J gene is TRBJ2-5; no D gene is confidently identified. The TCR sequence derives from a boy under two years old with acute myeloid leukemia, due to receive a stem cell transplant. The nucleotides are TGCAGTGCCCTTTCCGTACAAGAGACCCAGTACTTC. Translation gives CSALSVQETQYF.